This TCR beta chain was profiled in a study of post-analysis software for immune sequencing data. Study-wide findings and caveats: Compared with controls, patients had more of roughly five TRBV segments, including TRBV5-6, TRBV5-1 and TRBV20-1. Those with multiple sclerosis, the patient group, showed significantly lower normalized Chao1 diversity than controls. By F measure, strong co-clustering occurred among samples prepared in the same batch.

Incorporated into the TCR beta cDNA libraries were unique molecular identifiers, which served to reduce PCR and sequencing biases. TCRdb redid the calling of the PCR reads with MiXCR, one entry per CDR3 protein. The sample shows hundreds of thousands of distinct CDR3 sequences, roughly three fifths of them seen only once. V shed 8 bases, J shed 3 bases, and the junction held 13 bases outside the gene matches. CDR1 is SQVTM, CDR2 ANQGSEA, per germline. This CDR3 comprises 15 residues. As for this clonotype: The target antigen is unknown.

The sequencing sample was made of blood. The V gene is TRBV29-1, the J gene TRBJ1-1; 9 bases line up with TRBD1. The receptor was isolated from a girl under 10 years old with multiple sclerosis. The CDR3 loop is CSSLRGGQGDTEAFF. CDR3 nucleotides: TGCAGCTCGTTGCGCGGGGGACAGGGTGACACTGAAGCTTTCTTT.